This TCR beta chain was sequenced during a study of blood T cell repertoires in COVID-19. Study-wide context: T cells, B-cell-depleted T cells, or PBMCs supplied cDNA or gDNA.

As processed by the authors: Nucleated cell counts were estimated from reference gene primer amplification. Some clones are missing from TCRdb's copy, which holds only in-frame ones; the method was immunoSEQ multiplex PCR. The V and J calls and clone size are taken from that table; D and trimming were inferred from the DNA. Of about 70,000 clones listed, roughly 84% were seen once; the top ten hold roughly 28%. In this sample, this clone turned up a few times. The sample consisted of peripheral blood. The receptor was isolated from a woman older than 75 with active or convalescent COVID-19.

The CDR3 coding sequence is TGCGCCAGCAGCCAAGGTCCGAGCTCCTACAATGAGCAGTTCTTC. Translated: CASSQGPSSYNEQFF. The gene calls are TRBV4-1 and TRBJ2-1; no firm D call. Germline V gene sequence: CDR1 MGHRA, CDR2 YSYEKL. The V and J ends lost 1 base and 0 bases respectively, with 7 bases between them. The CDR3 is made up of 15 amino acids.